Below, 21 T cell receptor beta chains from the same sample are listed, as sequenced in a study of Graves' ophthalmopathy and Graves' hyperthyroidism. Amplifying from RNA transcripts, the study obtained TCR beta CDR3 regions. Amplification began with first-round RT-PCR using HTBI primers, then second-round multiplex PCR was performed. MiXCR, run by TCRdb on the multiplex PCR reads, gives a single entry per CDR3 protein. The sample holds some 160,000 distinct CDR3 sequences; 39% are singletons and the top ten take 8% to 9.5%. The sequencing input was peripheral blood. The source of these receptors is a man aged 30 to 39 with Graves' ophthalmopathy.

The chain uses TRBV12-3 or TRBV12-4 and TRBJ2-7; TRBD1 is a possible D gene (6 bases). Trimming took off 6 bases at V and 0 bases at J, with 12 bases between the two ends. The CDR3 is 14 residues long. The CDR3 coding sequence is TGTGCCAGCAGCTATTACAGGGACTCCTACGAGCAGTACTTC. This gives the protein CASSYYRDSYEQYF.

This clonotype came up a few times. The chain carries TRBV6-2 or TRBV6-3 and TRBJ1-1; D is unclear. The ends were cut back, 5 bases at V and 0 bases at J, with 25 bases in the middle. The CDR3 spans 19 residues. Germline V CDR1 and CDR2: MNHEY, SVGEGT. CDR3 residues: CASSPGSLTLQRMNTEAFF. The CDR3 DNA is TGTGCCAGCAGTCCGGGCTCGTTGACTTTACAGAGAATGAACACTGAAGCTTTCTTT.

The gene calls are TRBV9 and TRBJ2-7; D ambiguous. Germline values: CDR1 SGDLS, CDR2 YYNGEE. V lost 0 bases and J 3 bases, leaving 13 bases between the germline ends. This CDR3 has 15 residues. The CDR3 sequence is CASSVDPSTLYEQYF. The CDR3 nucleotides are TGTGCCAGCAGCGTAGATCCTTCGACCCTCTACGAGCAGTACTTC. Variable domain in full (rest from reference TRBV9 and TRBJ2-7): DSGVTQTPKHLITATGQRVTLRCSPRSGDLSVYWYQQSLDQGLQFLIQYYNGEERAKGNILERFSAQQFPDLHSELNLSSLELGDSALYFCASSVDPSTLYEQYFGPGTRLTVT.

In this sample, this clonotype turned up many times. The rearrangement links TRBV7-2 to TRBJ2-6, with no clear D. Trimming took off 1 base at V and 4 bases at J, with 8 bases between the two ends. The germline gives CDR1 SGHTA, CDR2 FQGNSA. This CDR3 has 15 residues. CDR3 nucleotides: TGTGCCAGCAGCTTAGTCGGCGAGGGGGCCAACGTCCTGACTTTC. As protein: CASSLVGEGANVLTF.

This clonotype was counted at least ten times. The genes are TRBV6-2 or TRBV6-3 and TRBJ2-7; 12 bases agree with TRBD1. V trimming: 2 bases; J trimming: 7 bases; junction bases outside the gene matches: 9. CDR1 is MNHEY and CDR2 is SVGEGT in the germline V gene. This CDR3 has 16 residues. The CDR3 sequence is CASSYTAGQGAREQYF. CDR3 coding DNA: TGTGCCAGCAGTTACACCGCGGGACAGGGGGCAAGGGAGCAGTACTTC.

This clonotype has at least ten counts. The DNA of the CDR3 is TGTGCCAGCAGTTACTCCCTGCCTCCCACCACTGAAGCTTTCTTT. Residues: CASSYSLPPTTEAFF. The V and J genes are TRBV6-2 or TRBV6-3 and TRBJ1-1; D not certain. Germline CDR1 is MNHEY and CDR2 is SVGEGT. CDR3 size: 15 residues. V shed 0 bases and J shed 4 bases, with 12 bases lying between them.

This clonotype appeared many times. The gene calls are TRBV7-9 and TRBJ2-7; D is undetermined. Trimming cost V 4 bases and J 5 bases, with 12 bases left between them. This CDR3 is 13 amino acids long. Looked up from germline, CDR1 is SEHNR and CDR2 is FQNEAQ (reference sequence). The CDR3 coding sequence is TGTGCCAGCAGCTATAAAAGTTACGACGAGCAGTACTTC. Translation: CASSYKSYDEQYF.

This clonotype appeared many times. The chain couples TRBV6-5 to TRBJ2-7, with a tentative D call TRBD2 (6 bases). V was cut by 6 bases and J by 0 bases, with 12 bases left in between. Germline V gives CDR1 MNHEY, CDR2 SVGAGI. CDR3 length equals 14 residues. The CDR3 loop is CASRPTSTSYEQYF. The CDR3 nucleotides read TGTGCCAGCAGGCCCACTAGCACCTCCTACGAGCAGTACTTC.

This clonotype was seen many times. The chain uses TRBV7-9 and TRBJ1-2, with TRBD1 matching over 9 bases. Germline CDR1 SEHNR, CDR2 FQNEAQ (reference sequence). V shed 0 bases and J 7 bases; nucleotides not matched to a gene: 6. This CDR3 is built from 15 residues. The CDR3 DNA sequence: TGTGCCAGCAGCTTAGCGTCGGGACAGGGAGGTGGCTACACCTTC. It codes for CASSLASGQGGGYTF. The variable domain in full, with the rest retrieved from reference TRBV7-9 and TRBJ1-2, is DTGVSQNPRHKITKRGQNVTFRCDPISEHNRLYWYRQTLGQGPEFLTYFQNEAQLEKSRLLSDRFSAERPKGSFSTLEIQRTEQGDSAMYLCASSLASGQGGGYTFGSGTRLTVV.

The chain joins TRBV7-9 to TRBJ2-7, with a weak D call TRBD2 (6 bases). V was pared by 11 bases and J by 1 base, with 15 bases between. The germline gives CDR1 SEHNR, CDR2 FQNEAQ (reference sequence). This CDR3 region has 13 residues. The CDR3 DNA reads TGTGCCCTCACCAACGGGAGTTCCTACGAGCAGTACTTC. Protein sequence: CALTNGSSYEQYF.

The chain combines TRBV6-1 with TRBJ2-7, with TRBD1 identical over 7 bases. Germline V gives CDR1 MNHNS, CDR2 SASEGT. With V trimmed by 7 bases and J by 5 bases, 17 bases remained unmatched. The CDR3 runs to 16 residues. The CDR3 loop reads CASNTKGAEGRNEQYF. The CDR3 DNA is TGTGCCAGCAACACGAAGGGGGCCGAGGGTCGTAACGAGCAGTACTTC.

This clonotype was detected many times. The chain joins TRBV15 to TRBJ1-3; D uncertain. CDR1 is LNHNV, CDR2 YYDKDF, per germline (reference sequence). V was shortened by 0 bases and J by 0 bases, with 12 bases between the two germline ends. The CDR3 has 17 amino acids. CDR3: CATSRDQAYISGNTIYF. CDR3 coding DNA: TGTGCCACCAGCAGAGATCAGGCATACATCTCTGGAAACACCATATATTTT.

The rearrangement uses TRBV6-2 or TRBV6-3 and TRBJ2-5; 9 bases are shared with TRBD1. J gave up 5 bases and V 8 bases, and 6 bases lay outside the gene matches. Germline loops: CDR1 MNHEY, CDR2 SVGEGT. The CDR3 is 13 residues long. CDR3 DNA sequence: TGTGCCAGCGTACAGGGGGCTGTGGAGACCCAGTACTTC. It specifies CASVQGAVETQYF.

The chain links TRBV6-5 to TRBJ2-6; the D is unclear. From germline, CDR1 is MNHEY and CDR2 SVGAGI. V gave up 4 bases and J gave up 0 bases, with 7 bases separating them. The CDR3 loop spans 15 amino acids. The CDR3 DNA sequence: TGTGCCAGCAGTTTGAGCTTCTCTGGGGCCAACGTCCTGACTTTC. This codes for CASSLSFSGANVLTF.

The genes are TRBV20-1 and TRBJ2-7, with a weak D call TRBD1 (6 bases). This CDR3 comprises 12 residues. V was pared by 6 bases and J by 4 bases, with 13 bases between. CDR1 DFQATT and CDR2 SNEGSKA come from the germline V gene (reference sequence). The CDR3 nucleotides are TGCAGTGCCCCGGGACACGCATACGAGCAGTACTTC. It translates to CSAPGHAYEQYF.

The chain is built from TRBV2 and TRBJ1-5; no reliable D call. CDR1 is SNHLY and CDR2 is FYNNEI in the germline V gene. This CDR3 is 13 amino acids long. The V end was cut by 6 bases, the J end by 4 bases, with 10 bases between. The CDR3 loop reads CASRGVGNQPQHF. The CDR3 bases are TGTGCCAGCAGAGGCGTAGGGAATCAGCCCCAGCATTTT.

The V and J genes are TRBV7-8 and TRBJ2-7; D is possibly TRBD2 (5 bases). Germline values: CDR1 SGHVS, CDR2 FQNEAQ. This CDR3 is 14 amino acids long. Between the trimmed V and J ends, which lost 5 bases and 5 bases, there was a span of 16 bases. CDR3 DNA sequence: TGTGCCAGCAGCGTCAGAGCTCCGGGAAACGAGCAGTACTTC. Its translation is CASSVRAPGNEQYF.

V and J are TRBV28 and TRBJ1-6; D gene uncertain. V was clipped by 7 bases and J by 7 bases, with 17 bases between them. There are 15 residues in the CDR3. The V gene's germline CDR1 is MDHEN and CDR2 SYDVKM. The CDR3 DNA is TGTGCCAGCACTGAGGCCATCCTGGGGAATTCACCCCTCCACTTT. Its protein is CASTEAILGNSPLHF.

Regarding this clonotype: The germline gene is not matched at one end of the junction; a read error may be the cause. This chain links TRBV28 with TRBJ1-2; tentative D call: TRBD1 (6 bases). The CDR3 totals 14 residues. Germline-derived CDR1 and CDR2 are MDHEN and SYDVKM. CDR3 amino acids: CTSSLRGANYGYTF. The CDR3 DNA is TGTACCAGCAGTTTAAGGGGGGCTAACTATGGCTACACCTTC.

The sample holds many counts of this clonotype. V gene TRBV7-2 combines with J gene TRBJ1-5, with D maybe TRBD1 (5 bases). The V and J ends lost 5 bases and 3 bases respectively, with 11 bases between them. The V gene's germline CDR1 is SGHTA and CDR2 FQGNSA. The CDR3 runs 14 residues. The CDR3 is CASSRGGVNQPQHF. For the CDR3, the DNA is TGTGCCAGCAGCCGGGGGGGGGTCAATCAGCCCCAGCATTTT.

The sample holds a few counts of this clonotype. The chain employs TRBV7-2 and TRBJ1-1; D is unclear. The CDR3 runs to 14 residues. Per germline, CDR1 SGHTA and CDR2 FQGNSA. V lost 2 bases to trimming and J lost 3 bases, with 10 bases between them. The CDR3 bases are TGTGCCAGCAGCTTACTCGGCGCGGACACTGAAGCTTTCTTT. It encodes CASSLLGADTEAFF.